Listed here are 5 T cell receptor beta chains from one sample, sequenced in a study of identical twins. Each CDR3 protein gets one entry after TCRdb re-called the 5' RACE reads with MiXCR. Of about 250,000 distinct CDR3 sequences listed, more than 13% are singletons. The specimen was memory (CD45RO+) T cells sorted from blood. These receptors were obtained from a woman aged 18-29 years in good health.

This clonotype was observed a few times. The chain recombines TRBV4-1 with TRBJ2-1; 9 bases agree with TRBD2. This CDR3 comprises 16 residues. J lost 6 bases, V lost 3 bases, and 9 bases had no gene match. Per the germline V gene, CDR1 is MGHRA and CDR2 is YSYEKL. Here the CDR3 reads CASSHTSSGGLNEQFF. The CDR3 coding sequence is TGCGCCAGCAGCCACACGAGTAGCGGGGGTCTCAATGAGCAGTTCTTC.

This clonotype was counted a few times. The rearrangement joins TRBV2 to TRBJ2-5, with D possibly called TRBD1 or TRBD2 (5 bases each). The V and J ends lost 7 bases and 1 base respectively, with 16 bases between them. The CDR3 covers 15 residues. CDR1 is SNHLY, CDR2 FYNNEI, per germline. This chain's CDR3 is CASNSRGDGQETQYF. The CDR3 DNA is TGTGCCAGCAACTCTCGAGGGGATGGCCAAGAGACCCAGTACTTC.

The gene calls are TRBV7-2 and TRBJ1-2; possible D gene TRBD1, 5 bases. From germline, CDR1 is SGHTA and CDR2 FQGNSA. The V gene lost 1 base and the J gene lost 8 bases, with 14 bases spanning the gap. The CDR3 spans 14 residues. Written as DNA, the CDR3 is TGTGCCAGCAGCTTAGTAATCAGGCAGGGAGGCTACACCTTC. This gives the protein CASSLVIRQGGYTF.

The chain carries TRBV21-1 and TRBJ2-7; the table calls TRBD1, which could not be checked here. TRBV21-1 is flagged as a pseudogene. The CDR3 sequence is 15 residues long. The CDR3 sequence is CASSKRGGGSHEQYF. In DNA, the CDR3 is TGTGCCAGCAGCAAAAGAGGGGGGGGTTCACACGAGCAGTACTTC.

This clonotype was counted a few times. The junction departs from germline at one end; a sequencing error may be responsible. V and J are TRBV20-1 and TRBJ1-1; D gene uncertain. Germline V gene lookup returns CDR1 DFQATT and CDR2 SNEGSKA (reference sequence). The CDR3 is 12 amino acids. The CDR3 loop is CSARPFNTEAFF. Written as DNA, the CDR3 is TGCAGTGCTAGACCATTCAACACAGAAGCTTTCTTT.